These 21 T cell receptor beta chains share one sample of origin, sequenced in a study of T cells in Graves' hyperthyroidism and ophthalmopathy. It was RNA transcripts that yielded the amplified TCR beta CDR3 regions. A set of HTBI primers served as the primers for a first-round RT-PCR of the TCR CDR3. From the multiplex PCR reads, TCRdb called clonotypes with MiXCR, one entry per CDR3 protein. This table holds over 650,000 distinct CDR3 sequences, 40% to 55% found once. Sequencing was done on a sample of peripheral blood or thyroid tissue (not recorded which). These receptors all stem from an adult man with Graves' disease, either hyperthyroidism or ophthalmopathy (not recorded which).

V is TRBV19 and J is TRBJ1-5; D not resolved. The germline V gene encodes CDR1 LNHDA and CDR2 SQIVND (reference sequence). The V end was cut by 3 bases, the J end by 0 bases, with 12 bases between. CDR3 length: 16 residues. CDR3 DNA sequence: TGTGCCAGTAGTATCGAGTCAGTAACTAGCAATCAGCCCCAGCATTTT. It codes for CASSIESVTSNQPQHF.

The CDR3 is CSARRQGANYGYTF. Here the CDR3 DNA reads TGCAGTGCTAGAAGACAGGGCGCTAACTATGGCTACACCTTC. The chain uses TRBV20-1 and TRBJ1-2; 7 nucleotides align to TRBD1. The germline gives CDR1 DFQATT, CDR2 SNEGSKA (reference sequence). The CDR3 extends over 14 amino acids. Trimming removed 2 bases from V and 0 bases from J; junction bases left unmatched: 3.

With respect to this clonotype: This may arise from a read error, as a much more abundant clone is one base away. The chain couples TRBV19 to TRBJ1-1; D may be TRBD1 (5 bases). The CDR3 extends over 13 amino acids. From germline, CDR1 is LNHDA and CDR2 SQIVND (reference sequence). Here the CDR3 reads CTTMARVNTEAFF. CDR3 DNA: TGTACCACCATGGCCAGGGTGAACACTGAAGCTTTCTTT.

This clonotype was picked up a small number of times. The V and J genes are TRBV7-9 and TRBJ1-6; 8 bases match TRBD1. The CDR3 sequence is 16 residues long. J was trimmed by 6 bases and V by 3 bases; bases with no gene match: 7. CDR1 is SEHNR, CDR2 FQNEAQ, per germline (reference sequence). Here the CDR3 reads CASSLVAGGPNSPLHF. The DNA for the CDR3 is TGTGCCAGCAGCTTGGTCGCAGGGGGCCCTAATTCACCCCTCCACTTT.

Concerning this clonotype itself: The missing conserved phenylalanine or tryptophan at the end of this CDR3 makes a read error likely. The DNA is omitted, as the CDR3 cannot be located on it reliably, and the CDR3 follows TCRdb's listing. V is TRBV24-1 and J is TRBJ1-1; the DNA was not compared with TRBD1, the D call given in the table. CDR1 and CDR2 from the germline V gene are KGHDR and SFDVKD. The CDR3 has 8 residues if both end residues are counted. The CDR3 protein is CATSDFGA.

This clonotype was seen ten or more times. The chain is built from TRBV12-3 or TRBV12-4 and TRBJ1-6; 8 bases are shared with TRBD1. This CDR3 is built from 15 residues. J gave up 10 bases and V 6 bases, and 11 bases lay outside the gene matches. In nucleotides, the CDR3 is TGTGCCAGCAGCCCCGGACAGGGTCGACGGTCACCCCTCCACTTT. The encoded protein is CASSPGQGRRSPLHF.

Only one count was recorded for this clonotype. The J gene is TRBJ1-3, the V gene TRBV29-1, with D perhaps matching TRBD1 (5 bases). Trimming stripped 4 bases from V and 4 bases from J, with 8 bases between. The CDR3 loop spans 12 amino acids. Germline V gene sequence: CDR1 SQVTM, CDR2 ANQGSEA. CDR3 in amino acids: CSVAGKGNTIYF. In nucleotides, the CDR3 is TGCAGCGTTGCAGGGAAGGGAAACACCATATATTTT. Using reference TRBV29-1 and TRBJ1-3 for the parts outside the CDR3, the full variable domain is SAVISQKPSRDICQRGTSLTIQCQVDSQVTMMFWYRQQPGQSLTLIATANQGSEATYESGFVIDKFPISRPNLTFSTLTVSNMSPEDSSIYLCSVAGKGNTIYFGEGSWLTVV.

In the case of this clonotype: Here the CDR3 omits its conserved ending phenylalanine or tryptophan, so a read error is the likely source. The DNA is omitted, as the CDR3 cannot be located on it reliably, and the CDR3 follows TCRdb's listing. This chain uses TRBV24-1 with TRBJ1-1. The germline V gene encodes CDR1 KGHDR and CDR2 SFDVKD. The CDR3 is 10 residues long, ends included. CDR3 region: CATSGDAAGY.

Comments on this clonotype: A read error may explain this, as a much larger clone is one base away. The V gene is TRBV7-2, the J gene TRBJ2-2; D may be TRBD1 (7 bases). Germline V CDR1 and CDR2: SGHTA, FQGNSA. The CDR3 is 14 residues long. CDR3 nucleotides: TGTGCCAGCGGAATACAGGGGATGCGCGGGGAGCCGTTTTTT. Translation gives CASGIQGMRGEPFF.

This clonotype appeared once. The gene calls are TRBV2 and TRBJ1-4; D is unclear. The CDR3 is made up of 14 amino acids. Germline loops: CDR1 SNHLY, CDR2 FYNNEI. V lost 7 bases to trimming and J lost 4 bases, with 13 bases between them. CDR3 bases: TGTGCCAGCAATCCCGGGCGGCTTAATGAAAAACTGTTTTTT. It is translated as CASNPGRLNEKLFF.

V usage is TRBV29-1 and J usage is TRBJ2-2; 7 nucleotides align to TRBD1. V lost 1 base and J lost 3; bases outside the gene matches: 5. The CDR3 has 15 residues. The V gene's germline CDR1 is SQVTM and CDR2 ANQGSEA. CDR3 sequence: CSVEARDSYTGELFF. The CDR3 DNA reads TGCAGCGTTGAAGCCCGGGACAGCTACACCGGGGAGCTGTTTTTT.

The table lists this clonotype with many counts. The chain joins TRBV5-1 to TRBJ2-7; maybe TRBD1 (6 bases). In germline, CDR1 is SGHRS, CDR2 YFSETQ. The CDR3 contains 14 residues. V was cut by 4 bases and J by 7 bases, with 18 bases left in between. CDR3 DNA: TGCGCCAGCAGCGGGGGCCTGCAGCGTCGAGAGCAGTACTTC. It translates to CASSGGLQRREQYF. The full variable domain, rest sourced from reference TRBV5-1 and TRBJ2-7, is KAGVTQTPRYLIKTRGQQVTLSCSPISGHRSVSWYQQTPGQGLQFLFEYFSETQRNKGNFPGRFSGRQFSNSRSEMNVSTLELGDSALYLCASSGGLQRREQYFGPGTRLTVT.

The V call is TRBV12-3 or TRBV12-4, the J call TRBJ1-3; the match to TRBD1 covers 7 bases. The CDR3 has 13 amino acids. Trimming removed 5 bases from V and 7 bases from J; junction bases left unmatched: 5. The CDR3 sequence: CASSTGVRNTIYF. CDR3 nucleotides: TGTGCCAGCAGTACAGGGGTTCGGAACACCATATATTTT.

The CDR3 here is CAISDVDTLIGETQYF. In DNA, the CDR3 is TGTGCCATCAGTGACGTGGACACCCTTATCGGAGAGACCCAGTACTTC. The gene calls are TRBV10-3 and TRBJ2-5; D may be TRBD1 (5 bases). The germline gives CDR1 ENHRY, CDR2 SYGVKD. V was shortened by 3 bases and J by 4 bases, with 18 bases between the two germline ends. The CDR3 has 16 residues.

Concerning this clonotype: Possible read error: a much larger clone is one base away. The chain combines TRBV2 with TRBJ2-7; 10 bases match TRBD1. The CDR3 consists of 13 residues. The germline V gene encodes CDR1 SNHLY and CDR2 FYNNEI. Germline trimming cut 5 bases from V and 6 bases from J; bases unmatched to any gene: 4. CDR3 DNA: TGTGCCAGCAGTACCGGGACAGGGGCCGAGCAGTACTTC. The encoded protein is CASSTGTGAEQYF.

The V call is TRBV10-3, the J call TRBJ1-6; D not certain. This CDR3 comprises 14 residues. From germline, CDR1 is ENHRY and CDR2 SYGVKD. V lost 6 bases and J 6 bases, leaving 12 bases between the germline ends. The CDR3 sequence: CAISAPDVNSPLHF. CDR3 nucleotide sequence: TGTGCCATCAGCGCGCCCGACGTTAATTCACCCCTCCACTTT.

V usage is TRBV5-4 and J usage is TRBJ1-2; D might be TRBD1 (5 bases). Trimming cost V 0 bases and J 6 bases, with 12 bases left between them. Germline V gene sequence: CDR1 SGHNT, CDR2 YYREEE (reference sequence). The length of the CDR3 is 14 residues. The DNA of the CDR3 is TGTGCCAGCAGCTTGGGTCGGGGCGTGGATGGCTACACCTTC. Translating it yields CASSLGRGVDGYTF. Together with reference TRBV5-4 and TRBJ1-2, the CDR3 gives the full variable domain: ETGVTQSPTHLIKTRGQQVTLRCSSQSGHNTVSWYQQALGQGPQFIFQYYREEENGRGNFPPRFSGLQFPNYSSELNVNALELDDSALYLCASSLGRGVDGYTFGSGTRLTVV.

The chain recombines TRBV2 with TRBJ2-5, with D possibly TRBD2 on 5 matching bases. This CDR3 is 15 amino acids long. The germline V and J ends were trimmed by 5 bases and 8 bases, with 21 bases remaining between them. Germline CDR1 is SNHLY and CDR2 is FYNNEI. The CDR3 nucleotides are TGTGCCAGCAGTTTAGTGAGGGAAACGGTAGAAACCCAGTACTTC. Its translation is CASSLVRETVETQYF.

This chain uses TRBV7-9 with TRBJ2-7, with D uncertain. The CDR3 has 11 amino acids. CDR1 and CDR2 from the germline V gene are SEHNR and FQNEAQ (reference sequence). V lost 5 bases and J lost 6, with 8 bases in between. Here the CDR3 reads CASSPIGEQYF. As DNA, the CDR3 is TGTGCCAGCAGCCCCATCGGCGAGCAGTACTTC.

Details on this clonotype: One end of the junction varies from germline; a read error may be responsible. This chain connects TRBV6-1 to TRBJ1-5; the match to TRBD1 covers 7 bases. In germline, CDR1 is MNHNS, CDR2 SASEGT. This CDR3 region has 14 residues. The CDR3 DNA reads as TGTACCAGCAGCCTTGGACAGGGCAATCAGCCCCAGCATTTT. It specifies CTSSLGQGNQPQHF.

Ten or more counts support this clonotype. The DNA for the CDR3 is TGTGCCATAGAGGTGGGGTCGGACTATGGCTACACCTTC. As protein: CAIEVGSDYGYTF. This rearrangement joins TRBV2 to TRBJ1-2; no clear D. V was shortened by 10 bases and J by 3 bases, with 15 bases between the two germline ends. The CDR3 runs 13 residues. In germline, CDR1 is SNHLY, CDR2 FYNNEI.